The clone carrying this T cell receptor beta chain showed up just a few times. Original processing notes: Estimated nucleated cell counts came from reference gene primer amplification. Produced via immunoSEQ multiplex PCR; TCRdb's table is partial and in-frame only. V, J and clone size are taken as reported in that table, and D and trimming were inferred from the DNA itself. The table has roughly 90,000 clones, 85% seen once; the top ten hold roughly 37%. This specimen belongs to a study of blood T cell repertoires in COVID-19. Study at large: Whether acute or convalescent, the COVID-19 samples came from the United States, Italy and Spain. Sample material is recorded as cDNA or gDNA derived from T cells, B-cell-depleted T cells, or PBMCs.

J lost 6 bases, V lost 2 bases, and 7 bases had no gene match. The CDR3 loop spans 15 amino acids. Germline CDR1 SGHVS, CDR2 FQNEAQ. V and J are TRBV7-8 and TRBJ1-5; 7 bases match TRBD1. The source of this sequence is a man older than 75 with acute or convalescent COVID-19. Specimen: peripheral blood. CDR3 region: CASSLNSGGFQPQHF. CDR3 bases: TGTGCCAGCAGCTTAAACTCAGGGGGGTTTCAGCCCCAGCATTTT.